The present T cell receptor beta chain was sequenced within a study of blood T cell repertoires in COVID-19. The protocol was immunoSEQ multiplex PCR, while the TCRdb copy is restricted to in-frame clones and leaves out a portion. The sample shows 250,000 to 350,000 clones, around 87% of them seen only once. The V and J ends lost 6 bases and 4 bases, in that order; junction bases with no gene match: 5. CDR1 SGHAT and CDR2 FQNNGV come from the germline V gene. CDR3 size: 13 residues. The TCR originated in a woman in her 50s who had recovered from COVID-19. The source material was peripheral blood. The rearrangement joins TRBV11-2 to TRBJ2-5; TRBD2 matches at 7 bases. The CDR3 region is CASRRLATETQYF. CDR3 nucleotides: TGTGCCAGCAGGAGACTAGCTACAGAGACCCAGTACTTC.